Each of the 8 T cell receptor beta chains below was sequenced from the same sample in a study of a mutant IDH1 vaccine in newly diagnosed glioma. Regarding time point: baseline, week 1 (first vaccination visit). The treatment: pre-vaccination baseline after standard-of-care therapy. Produced via immunoSEQ multiplex PCR; TCRdb's table is partial and in-frame only. The sample contains tens of thousands of clones, approximately 90% of which appear only once. Specimen: PBMCs, collected from a glioma patient treated with radiotherapy, temozolomide or both. The receptors here all came from a man aged 35-49 years with glioma.

J is TRBJ2-5 and V is TRBV4-2, with 11 bases lining up with TRBD2. The CDR3 extends over 14 amino acids. Trimming took 3 bases from V and 5 from J; bases not matched to a gene: 2. Germline CDR1 LGHNA, CDR2 YNFKEQ. DNA of the CDR3: TGTGCCAGCAGCCATTTAGCGGGGGGGGAGACCCAGTACTTC. The encoded protein is CASSHLAGGETQYF.

CDR3 sequence: CASSETPGQGAGEQYF. CDR3 nucleotides: TGTGCCAGCAGTGAAACACCGGGACAGGGGGCGGGGGAGCAGTACTTC. J is TRBJ2-7 and V is TRBV2, with 12 nucleotides matching TRBD1. The germline V gene encodes CDR1 SNHLY and CDR2 FYNNEI. Trimming at V came to 2 bases and at J to 7 bases, leaving 9 bases not matched to a gene. The CDR3 is made up of 16 amino acids.

This clone was recorded once. This chain joins TRBV27 and TRBJ2-7; D is undetermined. The V end lost 1 base, the J end lost 2 bases, and 12 bases lay between the germline ends. The length of the CDR3 is 15 residues. Germline loops: CDR1 MNHEY, CDR2 SMNVEV (reference sequence). CDR3 DNA sequence: TGTGCCAGCAGTTTATTTGGGATAACCACCTACGAGCAGTACTTC. Translated, it gives CASSLFGITTYEQYF.

This clone was detected only once. V usage is TRBV15 and J usage is TRBJ2-7; tentative D call: TRBD2 (6 bases). V dropped 0 bases and J dropped 0 bases, with 18 bases sitting between them. CDR3 size: 18 residues. Germline CDR1 LNHNV, CDR2 YYDKDF (reference sequence). The CDR3 here is CATSREASGRRASYEQYF. CDR3 nucleotides: TGTGCCACCAGCAGAGAAGCGAGCGGTCGGAGGGCCTCCTACGAGCAGTACTTC.

Here the CDR3 reads CASSQDLFLGEGFEQYF. DNA of the CDR3: TGTGCCAGCAGCCAAGATCTTTTTTTGGGGGAAGGCTTCGAGCAGTACTTC. The rearrangement joins TRBV4-2 to TRBJ2-7; D is perhaps TRBD1 or TRBD2 (5 bases each). Trimming cost V 0 bases and J 6 bases, with 21 bases left between them. Germline lookup yields CDR1 LGHNA and CDR2 YNFKEQ. CDR3 length equals 17 residues.

A single count supports this clone. The chain uses TRBV11-2 and TRBJ2-3; D not certain. The CDR3 has 14 amino acids. Germline V gene lookup returns CDR1 SGHAT and CDR2 FQNNGV. V lost 3 bases, J lost 0 bases, and 7 bases lay in between. CDR3 protein: CASSFTGSTDTQYF. For the CDR3, the DNA is TGTGCCAGCAGCTTTACTGGAAGCACAGATACGCAGTATTTT.

Written as DNA, the CDR3 is TGTGCCAGCAGCCCCGGGACTAGCGGACGGTTGCGGGAGACCCAGTACTTC. Its protein is CASSPGTSGRLRETQYF. This chain uses TRBV9 with TRBJ2-5, with TRBD2 matching over 11 bases. Per the germline V gene, CDR1 is SGDLS and CDR2 is YYNGEE. The CDR3 length is 17 residues. Trimming removed 4 bases from V and 5 bases from J; junction bases left unmatched: 13.

The J gene is TRBJ2-3, the V gene TRBV6-5; D unresolved. Trimming took 0 bases from V and 3 from J, leaving 10 bases between them. The germline V gene encodes CDR1 MNHEY and CDR2 SVGAGI. The CDR3 has 15 residues. The chain's CDR3 is CASSYSNSRTDTQYF. The DNA of the CDR3 is TGTGCCAGCAGTTACTCGAACTCTAGAACAGATACGCAGTATTTT.